Sequencing of this T cell receptor (beta chain) was carried out in a study of cytomegalovirus exposure and HLA in healthy donors. Findings of the study overall: Differences between HLA loci emerged in a later analysis of TCR association rates, with DRB1 most and HLA-C fewest.

This clone has just one count. Its antigen remains unknown. In the PCR, 60 Vbeta and 13 Jbeta primers were used. The assay was immunoSEQ multiplex PCR, and TCRdb's table has in-frame clones only and misses some. This table has over 100,000 clones, around 80% appearing once. The sequence was collected from a female donor in good health and CMV-seronegative. The specimen was PBMCs.

CDR3 sequence (DNA): TGTGCCATCAGCGGACAGGGGGAGGACACCGGGGAGCTGTTTTTT. Translating gives CAISGQGEDTGELFF. The chain is built from TRBV10-3 and TRBJ2-2; 10 bases align to TRBD1. The V and J ends lost 6 bases and 3 bases, in that order; junction bases with no gene match: 4. The CDR3 is 15 residues long. Per the germline V gene, CDR1 is ENHRY and CDR2 is SYGVKD.